A selection of T cell receptor beta chains follows, all from one sample in a study of cytomegalovirus exposure and HLA in healthy donors. The table came from immunoSEQ multiplex PCR; TCRdb's copy has only in-frame clones and leaves some out. The sample carries about 300,000 clones, about nine tenths recorded once. Source material: PBMCs. Every receptor here comes from a man aged 35 to 55 in good health and CMV-seropositive. Both conserved end residues are part of each CDR3. Clone size is stated in some rows and not others, as once, few, many or a class when expanded.

-	12	TRBV19	TRBJ1-2	CASIQGDYGYTF
-	16	TRBV7-9	TRBJ1-3	CASSPVGGRAGNTIYF
-	15	TRBV18	TRBJ2-7	CASSPPGQESAEQYF
-	13	TRBV19	TRBJ2-3	CASSIGEGGTQYF
-	13	TRBV6-1	TRBJ1-2	CASSESFDYGYTF
-	15	TRBV27	TRBJ2-3	CASSFSGHTTDTQYF
-	12	TRBV6-6	TRBJ1-5	CASSSGNQPQHF
-	14	TRBV28	TRBJ1-4	CASSFRQINEKLFF
-	14	TRBV19	TRBJ1-5	CASSGTGRDQPQHF
-	12	TRBV28	TRBJ1-2	CASSSYRVGYTF
-	14	TRBV6-5	TRBJ1-1	CASTRDSSNTEAFF
-	18	TRBV2	TRBJ1-3	CASSDQKQASLSGNTIYF
-	14	TRBV6-4	TRBJ1-5	CASSETGSNQPQHF
-	15	TRBV5-1	TRBJ1-1	CASSLGPQTNTEAFF
-	14	TRBV10-3	TRBJ2-3	CAISVDRGTDTQYF
-	16	TRBV6-5	TRBJ1-1	CASSYVGVGLNTEAFF
-	14	TRBV7-2	TRBJ1-1	CASSFRQGGTEAFF
-	12	TRBV30	TRBJ1-1	CAWSVQGAEAFF
-	13	TRBV28	TRBJ1-1	CASFGPWNTEAFF
-	14	TRBV4-1	TRBJ1-1	CASSHPGQKSEAFF
-	17	TRBV7-9	TRBJ2-7	CASSYPPASGSSYEQYF
-	16	TRBV18	TRBJ1-1	CASSPRRDRWNTEAFF
-	14	TRBV7-9	TRBJ2-5	CASSSPGQKETQYF
once	15	TRBV21-1	TRBJ2-7	CAIIPEGLAIYEQYF
-	13	TRBV28	TRBJ2-7	CASSLGMFGEDYF
few	14	TRBV2	TRBJ1-5	CASTGQYSNQPQHF
-	16	TRBV27	TRBJ2-3	CASSFIRGARTDTQYF
-	14	TRBV5-1	TRBJ1-1	CASGAEVVGTEAFF
-	19	TRBV5-1	TRBJ1-5	CASREIRDSQSYSNQPQHF
-	15	TRBV2	TRBJ2-7	CASSEGARGSYEQYF
-	12	TRBV7-6	-	CASSPAAYEQYF
-	13	TRBV5-6	TRBJ2-1	CASSLGLAGKQFF
-	15	TRBV5-1	TRBJ2-7	CASSLAGTTDYEQYF
-	15	TRBV6-5	TRBJ2-7	CASSQGGTGDYEQYF
-	16	TRBV5-4	TRBJ2-1	CASSPLVADRVNEQFF
-	13	TRBV5-1	TRBJ2-1	CASSLPRGYEQFF
once	15	TRBV5-1	TRBJ1-5	CASSESPGTNQPQHF
once	14	TRBV19	TRBJ2-1	CASSLSGRVNEQFF
-	14	TRBV18	TRBJ1-1	CASSPFGPNTEAFF
-	16	TRBV6-6	TRBJ2-1	CASSYSGLGLESEQFF
once	15	TRBV7-9	TRBJ1-5	CSSSLAGGRNQPQHF
-	14	TRBV27	TRBJ1-1	CASSFQGPRDEAFF
-	15	TRBV4-1	TRBJ2-3	CASSQSRNEADTQYF
-	15	TRBV5-1	TRBJ2-4	CASSPGGTDKNIQYF
-	13	TRBV7-6	TRBJ1-2	CASSLGGNQGYTF